Here is one T cell receptor beta chain with its context. Its antigen remains unknown. Clones were sequenced by immunoSEQ multiplex PCR, and TCRdb holds only the in-frame ones, with some missing. The profile shows nearly 50,000 clones, 80% to 95% of them singletons. This specimen comes from a study of OX40 agonist ivuxolimab in advanced cancers. Study in general: The patients' treatment was ivuxolimab, an agonistic anti-OX40 (CD134) antibody. Averaging about 60 years in age, with a range of roughly 20 to 90, the cohort was about 85% male.

The CDR3 is made up of 11 amino acids. Trimming took 4 bases from V and 3 from J, leaving 4 bases between them. Germline V CDR1 and CDR2: PRHDT, FYEKMQ (reference sequence). Points from the study as a whole: No antigen was identified for the clonally expanded peripheral T cells.

Sample: CD4+ or CD8+ T cells sorted from blood, taken in a trial of the OX40 agonist ivuxolimab. The V gene is TRBV13, the J gene TRBJ2-7, with unresolved D. The clonotype comes from an adult with an advanced solid tumor such as melanoma, head and neck, liver or kidney cancer. CDR3 in DNA: TGTGCCAGCAGCTGGGACTACGAGCAGTACTTC. Amino acid sequence: CASSWDYEQYF.